The clone carrying this T cell receptor beta chain was seen once. Into CD45RA+ naive and CD45RA-negative memory subsets, the CD4+ cells were split. These data are taken from a study of shared clonotypes between healthy human individuals. TCRdb's table, derived via immunoSEQ multiplex PCR, lists solely in-frame clones and lacks some. This sample carries over a million clones, roughly 97% of them seen once, and the ten largest clones take roughly 1.2%. The sequencing sample was made of naive CD4+ T cells sorted from blood. As to subset: CD45RA+ positively selected. The receptor was isolated from a young man in good health.

The CDR3 bases are TGTGCCAGCAGCTTAATTACTTCCGCTAGCCATGAGCAGTTCTTC. Residues: CASSLITSASHEQFF. This chain connects TRBV7-9 to TRBJ2-1; D perhaps matches TRBD2 (5 bases). CDR1 and CDR2 (germline): SEHNR, FQNEAQ (reference sequence). This CDR3 spans 15 amino acids. The V end lost 2 bases, the J end lost 8 bases, and 16 bases lay between the germline ends.